This T cell receptor (beta chain) is drawn from a study of cytomegalovirus exposure and HLA in healthy donors. The table lists this clone with a few counts. Researchers ran the PCR with 60 Vbeta and 13 Jbeta primers. Repertoires were generated with immunoSEQ multiplex PCR, while TCRdb's copy carries only in-frame clones and drops some. The sample includes about 120,000 clones, about four fifths of them seen just once. The CDR3 sequence is 15 residues long. V lost 3 bases and J lost 8; bases outside the gene matches: 8. Germline-derived CDR1 and CDR2 are SGHTS and YDEGEE. V and J are TRBV5-8 and TRBJ2-1; 10 bases match TRBD2. This receptor was identified in a woman in her forties in good health and CMV-seronegative. Source material: PBMCs. CDR3 loop: CASSWLASGRDEQFF. The CDR3 region has the DNA TGTGCCAGCAGCTGGTTGGCTAGCGGGAGAGATGAGCAGTTCTTC. The complete variable domain, with remaining parts taken from reference TRBV5-8 and TRBJ2-1, reads EAGVTQSPTHLIKTRGQQATLRCSPISGHTSVYWYQQALGLGLQFLLWYDEGEERNRGNFPPRFSGRQFPNYSSELNVNALELEDSALYLCASSWLASGRDEQFFGPGTRLTVL.